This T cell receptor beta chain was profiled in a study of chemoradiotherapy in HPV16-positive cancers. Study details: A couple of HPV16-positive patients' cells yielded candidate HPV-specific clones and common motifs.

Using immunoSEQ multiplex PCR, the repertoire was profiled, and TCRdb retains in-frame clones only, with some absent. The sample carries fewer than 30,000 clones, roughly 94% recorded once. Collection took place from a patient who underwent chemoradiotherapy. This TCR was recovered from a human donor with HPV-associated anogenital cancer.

The CDR3 DNA reads TGTGCCTGGAGTGTACGGGTTAATCAGCCCCAGCATTTT. This codes for CAWSVRVNQPQHF. This chain links TRBV30 with TRBJ1-5; D is unresolved. This CDR3 is built from 13 residues. V was shortened by 0 bases and J by 4 bases, with 7 bases between the two germline ends. Germline V CDR1 and CDR2: GTSNPN, SVGIG (reference sequence).